This is a list of T cell receptor beta chains from one sample in a study of blood T cell repertoires in COVID-19. Only in-frame clones appear in the TCRdb table, and some are missing; sequencing was by immunoSEQ multiplex PCR. The table has 250,000 to 300,000 clones, 87% seen once; the top ten hold roughly 2.4%. Source material: peripheral blood. These receptors were obtained from a woman aged 50 to 65 who had recovered from COVID-19. The CDR3 runs from the conserved cysteine through the conserved F or W. A D gene is named only where the DNA matches it firmly. The size entry is marked missing in some rows and otherwise reads once, few, many or a size class.

J: TRBJ2-3; size: few; V: TRBV30; D: -; CDR3: CAWSSDTDHTQYF; DNA: TGTGCCTGGAGCTCGGACACTGATCATACGCAGTATTTT
J: TRBJ2-1; size: -; V: TRBV6-5; D: -; CDR3: CAASALYQVEQFF; DNA: TGTGCCGCCTCGGCCCTTTACCAGGTTGAGCAGTTCTTC
J: TRBJ1-3; size: few; V: TRBV2; D: TRBD1; CDR3: CASRDRGGGNTIYF; DNA: TGTGCCAGCAGGGACAGGGGCGGAGGAAACACCATATATTTT
J: TRBJ2-7; size: -; V: TRBV15; D: TRBD1; CDR3: CATSDRAHSYEQYF; DNA: TGTGCCACCAGCGACAGGGCCCACTCCTACGAGCAGTACTTC
J: TRBJ1-3; size: -; V: TRBV9; D: -; CDR3: CASSDLGGVGNTIYF; DNA: TGTGCCAGCAGCGACCTCGGGGGGGTTGGAAACACCATATATTTT
J: TRBJ1-1; size: -; V: TRBV7-2; D: -; CDR3: CASSLGQHTEAFF; DNA: TGTGCCAGCAGCTTAGGACAGCACACTGAAGCTTTCTTT
J: TRBJ1-2; size: -; V: TRBV10-3; D: TRBD1; CDR3: CASGQGANYGYTF; DNA: TGTGCCAGCGGACAGGGGGCGAACTATGGCTACACCTTC
J: TRBJ1-1; size: -; V: TRBV5-1; D: TRBD1; CDR3: CASSLTGEETEAFF; DNA: TGCGCCAGCAGCTTGACAGGGGAGGAAACTGAAGCTTTCTTT
J: TRBJ1-1; size: -; V: TRBV2; D: TRBD1; CDR3: CARPRGVMNTEAFF; DNA: TGTGCCAGACCCAGGGGGGTGATGAACACTGAAGCTTTCTTT
J: TRBJ2-7; size: -; V: TRBV6-5; D: TRBD1; CDR3: CASSYDGTDYEQYF; DNA: TGTGCCAGCAGTTACGACGGGACAGACTACGAGCAGTACTTC
J: TRBJ2-2; size: -; V: TRBV19; D: TRBD1; CDR3: CASSRQGAANTGELFF; DNA: TGTGCCAGTAGTAGGCAGGGGGCAGCGAACACCGGGGAGCTGTTTTTT
J: TRBJ1-4; size: once; V: TRBV19; D: TRBD1; CDR3: CASSIGDRFNEKLFF; DNA: TGTGCCAGTAGTATCGGGGACAGATTTAATGAAAAACTGTTTTTT
J: TRBJ1-1; size: -; V: TRBV7-9; D: TRBD1; CDR3: CASSLRDRGWMNTEAFF; DNA: TGTGCCAGCAGCTTAAGGGACAGGGGGTGGATGAACACTGAAGCTTTCTTT
J: TRBJ2-3; size: -; V: TRBV29-1; D: -; CDR3: CSVEARGTDTQYF; DNA: TGCAGCGTTGAAGCCAGGGGCACAGATACGCAGTATTTT